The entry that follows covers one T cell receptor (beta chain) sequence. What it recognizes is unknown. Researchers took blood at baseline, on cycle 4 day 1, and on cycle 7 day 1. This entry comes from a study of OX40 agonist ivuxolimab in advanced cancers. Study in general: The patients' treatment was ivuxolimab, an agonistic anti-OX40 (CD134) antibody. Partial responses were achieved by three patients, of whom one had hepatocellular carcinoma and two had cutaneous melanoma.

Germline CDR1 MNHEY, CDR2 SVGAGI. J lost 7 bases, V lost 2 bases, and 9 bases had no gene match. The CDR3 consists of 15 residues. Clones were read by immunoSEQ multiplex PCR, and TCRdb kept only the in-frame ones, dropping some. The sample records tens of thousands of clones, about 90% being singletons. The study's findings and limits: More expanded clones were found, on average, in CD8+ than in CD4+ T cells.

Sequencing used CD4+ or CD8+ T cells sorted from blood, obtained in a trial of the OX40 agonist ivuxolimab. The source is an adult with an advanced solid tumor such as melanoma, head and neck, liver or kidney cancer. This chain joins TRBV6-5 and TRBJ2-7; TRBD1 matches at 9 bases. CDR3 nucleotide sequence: TGTGCCAGCAGTTACAGGACAGGGGATCGCCTAGAGCAGTACTTC. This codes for CASSYRTGDRLEQYF.